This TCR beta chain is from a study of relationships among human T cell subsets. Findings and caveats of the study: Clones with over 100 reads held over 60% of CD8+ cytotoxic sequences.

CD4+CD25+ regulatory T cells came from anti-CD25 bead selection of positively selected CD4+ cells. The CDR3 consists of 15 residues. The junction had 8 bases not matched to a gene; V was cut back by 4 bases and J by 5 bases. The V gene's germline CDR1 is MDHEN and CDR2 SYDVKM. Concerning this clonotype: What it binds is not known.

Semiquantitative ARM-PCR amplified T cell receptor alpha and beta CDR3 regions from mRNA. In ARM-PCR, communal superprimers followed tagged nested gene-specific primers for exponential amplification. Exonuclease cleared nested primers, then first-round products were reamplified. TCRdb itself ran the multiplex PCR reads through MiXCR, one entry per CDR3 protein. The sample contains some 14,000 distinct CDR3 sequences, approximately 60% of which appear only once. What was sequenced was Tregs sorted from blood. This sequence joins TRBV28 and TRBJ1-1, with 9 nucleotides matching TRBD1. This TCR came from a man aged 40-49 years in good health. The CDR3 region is CASSSLTGGRTEAFF. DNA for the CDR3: TGTGCCAGCAGTTCCCTCACAGGGGGCAGGACTGAAGCTTTCTTT. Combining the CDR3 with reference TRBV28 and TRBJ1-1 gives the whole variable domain DVKVTQSSRYLVKRTGEKVFLECVQDMDHENMFWYRQDPGLGLRLIYFSYDVKMKEKGDIPEGYSVSREKKERFSLILESASTNQTSMYLCASSSLTGGRTEAFFGQGTRLTVV.